The entry below describes one T cell receptor (beta chain). Its antigen is unknown. With 0 bases clipped from V and 8 bases from J, the junction kept 7 bases outside the gene matches. The CDR3 spans 16 residues. Germline V gene data show CDR1 as KGHSH and CDR2 as LQKENI. This sample was included in a study of early T cells in non-severe SARS-CoV-2 infection. Each single cDNA molecule received a unique molecular identifier. From the 5' RACE reads, TCRdb called clonotypes with MiXCR, one entry per CDR3 protein. The table includes 85,000 to 100,000 distinct CDR3 sequences, about 11% detected once. Study-wide results and caveats: Matches to VDJdb favored anti-spike CD8 responses and missed private and CD4 specificities.

The source material was whole blood, sampled at baseline. This rearrangement joins TRBV18 to TRBJ2-3, with 11 bases fitting TRBD2. This clonotype was obtained from an adult who was a healthcare worker with PCR-confirmed SARS-CoV-2 infection or an uninfected control (not recorded which). CDR3: CASSPPGTSGSGTQYF. The CDR3 DNA follows: TGTGCCAGCTCACCACCCGGGACTAGCGGCTCCGGTACGCAGTATTTT.